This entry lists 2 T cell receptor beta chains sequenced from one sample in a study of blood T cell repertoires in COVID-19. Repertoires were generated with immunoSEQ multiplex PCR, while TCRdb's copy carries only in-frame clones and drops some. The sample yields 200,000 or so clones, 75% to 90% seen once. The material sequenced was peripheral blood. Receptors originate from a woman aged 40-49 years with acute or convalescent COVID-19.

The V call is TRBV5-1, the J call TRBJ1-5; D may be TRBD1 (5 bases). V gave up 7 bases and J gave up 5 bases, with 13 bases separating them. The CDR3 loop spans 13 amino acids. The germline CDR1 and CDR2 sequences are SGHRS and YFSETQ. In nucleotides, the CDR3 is TGCGCCAGCGCCGTGTCGGGGGATCAGCCCCAGCATTTT. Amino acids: CASAVSGDQPQHF.

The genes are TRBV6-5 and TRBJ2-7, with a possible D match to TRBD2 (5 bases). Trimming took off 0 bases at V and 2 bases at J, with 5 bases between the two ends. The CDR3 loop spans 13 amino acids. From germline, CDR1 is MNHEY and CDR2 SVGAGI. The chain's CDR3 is CASSYSRAYEQYF. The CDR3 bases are TGTGCCAGCAGTTACTCGAGGGCCTACGAGCAGTACTTC.